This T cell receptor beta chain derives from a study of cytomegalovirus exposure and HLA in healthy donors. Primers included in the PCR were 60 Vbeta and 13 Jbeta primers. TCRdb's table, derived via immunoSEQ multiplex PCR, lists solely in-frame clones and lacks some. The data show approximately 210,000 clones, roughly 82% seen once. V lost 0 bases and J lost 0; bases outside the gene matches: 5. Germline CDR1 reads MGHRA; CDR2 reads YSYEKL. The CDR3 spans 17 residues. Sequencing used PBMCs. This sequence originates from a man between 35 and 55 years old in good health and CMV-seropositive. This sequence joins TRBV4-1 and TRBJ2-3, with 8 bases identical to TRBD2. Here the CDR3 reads CASSQDETSASTDTQYF. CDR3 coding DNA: TGCGCCAGCAGCCAAGATGAGACTAGCGCCAGCACAGATACGCAGTATTTT.